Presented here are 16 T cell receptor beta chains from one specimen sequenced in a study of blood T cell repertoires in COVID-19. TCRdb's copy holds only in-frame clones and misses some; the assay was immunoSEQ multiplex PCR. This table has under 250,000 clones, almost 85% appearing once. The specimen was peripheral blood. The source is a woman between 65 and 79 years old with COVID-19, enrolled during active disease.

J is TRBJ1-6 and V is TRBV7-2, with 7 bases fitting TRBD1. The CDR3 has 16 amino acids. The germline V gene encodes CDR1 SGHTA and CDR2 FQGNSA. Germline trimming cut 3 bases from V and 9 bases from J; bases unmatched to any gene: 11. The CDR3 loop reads CASSLVPGQTPSPLHF. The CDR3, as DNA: TGTGCCAGCAGCTTGGTACCGGGACAGACTCCTTCACCCCTCCACTTT.

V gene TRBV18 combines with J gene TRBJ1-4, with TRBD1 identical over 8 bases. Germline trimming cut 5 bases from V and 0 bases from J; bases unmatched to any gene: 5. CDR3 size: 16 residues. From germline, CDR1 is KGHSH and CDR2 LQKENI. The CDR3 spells CASSVTGEATNEKLFF. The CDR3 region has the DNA TGTGCCAGCTCAGTGACAGGGGAAGCAACTAATGAAAAACTGTTTTTT.

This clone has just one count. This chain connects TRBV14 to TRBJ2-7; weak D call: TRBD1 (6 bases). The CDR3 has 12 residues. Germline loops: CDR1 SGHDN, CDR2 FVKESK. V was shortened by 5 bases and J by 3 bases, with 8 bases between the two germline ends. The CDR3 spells CASSKQGYEQYF. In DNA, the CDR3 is TGTGCCAGCAGCAAACAGGGCTACGAGCAGTACTTC.

This chain's CDR3 is CAWTSGSSYEQYF. CDR3 in DNA: TGTGCCTGGACCTCCGGGTCCTCCTACGAGCAGTACTTC. J is TRBJ2-7 and V is TRBV30; D remains unclear. This CDR3 region has 13 residues. Trimming left V 4 bases short and J 0 bases short, with 10 bases between. From germline, CDR1 is GTSNPN and CDR2 SVGIG (reference sequence).

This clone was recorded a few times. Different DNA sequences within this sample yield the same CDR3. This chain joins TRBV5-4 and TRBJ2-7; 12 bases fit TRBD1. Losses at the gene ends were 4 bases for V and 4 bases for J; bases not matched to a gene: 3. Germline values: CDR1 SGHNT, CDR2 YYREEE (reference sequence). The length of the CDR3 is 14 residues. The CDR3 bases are TGTGCCAGCAGCACGGGACAGGGGGCGTACGAGCAGTACTTC. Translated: CASSTGQGAYEQYF.

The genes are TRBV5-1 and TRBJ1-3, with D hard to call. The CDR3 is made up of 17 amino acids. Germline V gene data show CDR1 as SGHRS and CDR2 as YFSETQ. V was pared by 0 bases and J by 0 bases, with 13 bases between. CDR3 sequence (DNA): TGCGCCAGCAGCTTGGCAGGTGCCACCGGCTCTGGAAACACCATATATTTT. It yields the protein CASSLAGATGSGNTIYF.

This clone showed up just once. This CDR3 is CASKPGGETQYF. The CDR3 DNA reads TGTGCCAGCAAGCCAGGGGGGGAGACCCAGTACTTC. The rearrangement uses TRBV12-3 or TRBV12-4 and TRBJ2-5; D may be TRBD1 (7 bases). Between the trimmed V and J ends, which lost 7 bases and 5 bases, there was a span of 11 bases. This CDR3 contains 12 residues.

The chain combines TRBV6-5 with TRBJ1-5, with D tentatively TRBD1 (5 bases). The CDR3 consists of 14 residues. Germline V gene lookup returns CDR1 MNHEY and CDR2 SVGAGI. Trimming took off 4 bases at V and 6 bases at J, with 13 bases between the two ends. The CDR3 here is CASSFGPGGQPQHF. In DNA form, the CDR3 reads TGTGCCAGCAGTTTCGGCCCGGGGGGTCAGCCCCAGCATTTT.

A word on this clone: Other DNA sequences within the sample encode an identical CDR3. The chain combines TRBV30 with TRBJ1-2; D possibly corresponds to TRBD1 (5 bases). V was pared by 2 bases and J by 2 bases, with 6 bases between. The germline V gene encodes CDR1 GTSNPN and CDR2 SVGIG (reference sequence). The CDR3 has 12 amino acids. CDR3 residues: CAWSTGNYGYTF. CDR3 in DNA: TGTGCCTGGAGTACAGGAAACTATGGCTACACCTTC.

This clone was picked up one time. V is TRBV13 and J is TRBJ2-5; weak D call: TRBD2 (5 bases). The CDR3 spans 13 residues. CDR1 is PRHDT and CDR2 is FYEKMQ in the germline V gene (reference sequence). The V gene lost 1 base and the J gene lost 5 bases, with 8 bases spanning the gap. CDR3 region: CASSLARRETQYF. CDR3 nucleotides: TGTGCCAGCAGCTTAGCCCGGAGGGAGACCCAGTACTTC.

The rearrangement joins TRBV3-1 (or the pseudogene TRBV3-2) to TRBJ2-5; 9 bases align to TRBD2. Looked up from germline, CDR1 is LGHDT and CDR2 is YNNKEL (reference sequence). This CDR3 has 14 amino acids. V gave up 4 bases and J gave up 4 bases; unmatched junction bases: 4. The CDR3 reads CASSRGLAGETQYF. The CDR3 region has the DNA TGTGCCAGCAGCCGGGGACTAGCAGGAGAGACCCAGTACTTC.

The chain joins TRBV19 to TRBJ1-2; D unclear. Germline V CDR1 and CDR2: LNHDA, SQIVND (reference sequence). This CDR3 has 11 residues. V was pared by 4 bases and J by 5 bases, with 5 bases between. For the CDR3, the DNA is TGTGCCAGTAGTAACGGGTATGGCTACACCTTC. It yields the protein CASSNGYGYTF. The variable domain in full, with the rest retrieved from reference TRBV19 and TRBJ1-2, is DGGITQSPKYLFRKEGQNVTLSCEQNLNHDAMYWYRQDPGQGLRLIYYSQIVNDFQKGDIAEGYSVSREKKESFPLTVTSAQKNPTAFYLCASSNGYGYTFGSGTRLTVV.

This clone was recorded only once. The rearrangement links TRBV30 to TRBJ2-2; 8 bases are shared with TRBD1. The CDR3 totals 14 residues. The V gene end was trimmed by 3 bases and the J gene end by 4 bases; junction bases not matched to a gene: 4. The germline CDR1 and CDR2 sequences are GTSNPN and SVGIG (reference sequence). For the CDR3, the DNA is TGTGCCTGGAGCTCAGGGGGCAGCACCGGGGAGCTGTTTTTT. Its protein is CAWSSGGSTGELFF.

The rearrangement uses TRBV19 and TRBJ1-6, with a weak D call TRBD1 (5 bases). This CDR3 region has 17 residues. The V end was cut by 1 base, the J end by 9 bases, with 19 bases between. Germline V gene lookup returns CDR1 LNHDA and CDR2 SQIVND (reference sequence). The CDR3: CASSIGQISRMSSPLHF. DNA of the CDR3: TGTGCCAGTAGTATAGGACAGATAAGTAGGATGAGTTCACCCCTCCACTTT. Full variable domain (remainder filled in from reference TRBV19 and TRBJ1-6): DGGITQSPKYLFRKEGQNVTLSCEQNLNHDAMYWYRQDPGQGLRLIYYSQIVNDFQKGDIAEGYSVSREKKESFPLTVTSAQKNPTAFYLCASSIGQISRMSSPLHFGNGTRLTVT.

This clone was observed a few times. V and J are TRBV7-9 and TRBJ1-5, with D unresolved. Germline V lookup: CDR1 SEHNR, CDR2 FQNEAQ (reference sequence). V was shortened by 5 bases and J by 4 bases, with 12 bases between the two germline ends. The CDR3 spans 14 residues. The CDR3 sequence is CASSPSVRNQPQHF. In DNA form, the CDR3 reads TGTGCCAGCAGCCCGTCGGTCCGGAATCAGCCCCAGCATTTT.

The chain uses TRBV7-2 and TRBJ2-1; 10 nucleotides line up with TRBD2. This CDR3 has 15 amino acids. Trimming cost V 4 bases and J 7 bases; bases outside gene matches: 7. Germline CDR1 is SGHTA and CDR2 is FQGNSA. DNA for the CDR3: TGTGCCAGCAGCTCCCTAGCGGGGGTTACGAATGAGCAGTTCTTC. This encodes CASSSLAGVTNEQFF.